This passage covers 21 T cell receptor beta chains from one sample sequenced in a study of T cells in Graves' hyperthyroidism and ophthalmopathy. TCR beta CDR3 sequences were amplified from RNA transcripts. HTBI primers drove first-round RT-PCR of the TCR CDR3. TCRdb ran MiXCR on the multiplex PCR reads and lists one entry per CDR3 protein. Among around 700,000 distinct CDR3 sequences listed, around 20% were seen once. Sequencing was performed on blood. Receptor source: a woman in her fifties or sixties with Graves' hyperthyroidism that later progressed to Graves' ophthalmopathy.

This clonotype was picked up a small number of times. V gene TRBV9 combines with J gene TRBJ1-2; D is undetermined. V lost 0 bases to trimming and J lost 0 bases, with 12 bases between them. The CDR3 is 16 amino acids. From germline, CDR1 is SGDLS and CDR2 YYNGEE. CDR3 coding DNA: TGTGCCAGCAGCGTAGCTGAACGGCCAGCTAACTATGGCTACACCTTC. Its protein is CASSVAERPANYGYTF.

The rearrangement links TRBV9 to TRBJ2-3, with 14 bases matching TRBD2. From germline, CDR1 is SGDLS and CDR2 YYNGEE. V dropped 4 bases and J dropped 4; count of bases not matched to a gene: 8. The CDR3 covers 17 residues. The CDR3 protein is CASSSQTSGGAPDTQYF. The CDR3 DNA sequence: TGTGCCAGCAGCTCGCAGACTAGCGGGGGGGCTCCAGATACGCAGTATTTT.

This sequence joins TRBV25-1 and TRBJ2-7; D could derive from TRBD1 or TRBD2 (5 bases each). Germline V gene lookup returns CDR1 MGHDK and CDR2 SYGVNS. The CDR3 runs to 15 residues. Trimming cost V 5 bases and J 3 bases, with 17 bases left between them. CDR3 nucleotide sequence: TGTGCCAGCAGTTCTGTTGTTTGGGGGAACTACGAGCAGTACTTC. This sequence encodes CASSSVVWGNYEQYF.

The chain uses TRBV28 and TRBJ2-3; TRBD2 agrees at 11 bases. The ends lost 6 bases at V and 4 bases at J; junction bases unmatched: 6. This CDR3 has 15 amino acids. CDR1 and CDR2 from the germline V gene are MDHEN and SYDVKM. The CDR3 sequence: CASRGVAGGPDTQYF. CDR3 bases: TGTGCCAGCAGGGGTGTAGCGGGGGGGCCAGATACGCAGTATTTT.

The chain combines TRBV24-1 with TRBJ2-1, with D possibly matching TRBD1 (5 bases). Trimming took 6 bases from V and 5 from J, leaving 16 bases between them. Germline V gene lookup returns CDR1 KGHDR and CDR2 SFDVKD. The CDR3 loop spans 15 amino acids. The chain's CDR3 is CATSHPNRQNNEQFF. CDR3 in DNA: TGTGCCACCAGTCATCCCAATAGACAGAACAATGAGCAGTTCTTC.

The chain links TRBV20-1 to TRBJ1-6; D is ambiguous. Germline loops: CDR1 DFQATT, CDR2 SNEGSKA (reference sequence). Trimming took 0 bases from V and 7 from J, leaving 16 bases between them. The CDR3 covers 16 residues. Here the CDR3 reads CSARDLHRGDNSPLHF. The CDR3 DNA follows: TGCAGTGCTAGAGATCTTCACCGGGGAGACAATTCACCCCTCCACTTT.

This clonotype was observed a few times. The chain carries TRBV12-3 or TRBV12-4 and TRBJ1-2; 8 nucleotides match TRBD1. There are 13 residues in the CDR3. V lost 3 bases, J lost 6 bases, and 3 bases stayed unmatched. Here the CDR3 reads CASSLYRGNGYTF. In DNA form, the CDR3 reads TGTGCCAGCAGTTTGTACAGGGGGAATGGCTACACCTTC.

The rearrangement uses TRBV11-1 and TRBJ1-6; D might be TRBD1 (5 bases). The CDR3 totals 15 residues. Trimming took off 1 base at V and 8 bases at J, with 12 bases between the two ends. Germline-derived CDR1 and CDR2 are SGHAT and FQDESV (reference sequence). CDR3 sequence (DNA): TGTGCCAGCAGCTTAGTCCAGACGGGGGATTCACCCCTCCACTTT. Residues: CASSLVQTGDSPLHF.

This clonotype was detected ten times or more. J is TRBJ2-5 and V is TRBV27, with D possibly matching TRBD2 (5 bases). V lost 5 bases and J 2 bases, leaving 9 bases between the germline ends. Germline CDR1 reads MNHEY; CDR2 reads SMNVEV (reference sequence). The CDR3 totals 13 residues. This CDR3 reads CASSGAEQETQYF. The CDR3 bases are TGTGCCAGCAGTGGAGCGGAACAAGAGACCCAGTACTTC.

This clonotype was seen repeatedly, ten times or more. V is TRBV2 and J is TRBJ1-2, with 7 positions matching TRBD1. V lost 3 bases to trimming and J lost 8 bases; unmatched junction nucleotides: 6. From germline, CDR1 is SNHLY and CDR2 FYNNEI. The CDR3 contains 13 residues. Here the CDR3 reads CASSDRQGNGYTF. The CDR3 nucleotides read TGTGCCAGCAGTGATAGACAGGGAAACGGCTACACCTTC.

This clonotype was found a few times. The J gene is TRBJ2-4, the V gene TRBV7-2, with 7 nucleotides matching TRBD2. CDR3 length: 19 residues. V trimming: 4 bases; J trimming: 0 bases; junction bases outside the gene matches: 15. Per the germline V gene, CDR1 is SGHTA and CDR2 is FQGNSA. Here the CDR3 reads CASSSIRVGGILAKNIQYF. The CDR3 DNA sequence: TGTGCCAGCAGCTCCATTCGAGTGGGGGGGATACTAGCCAAAAACATTCAGTACTTC. The variable domain in full, with the rest retrieved from reference TRBV7-2 and TRBJ2-4, is GAGVSQSPSNKVTEKGKDVELRCDPISGHTALYWYRQSLGQGLEFLIYFQGNSAPDKSGLPSDRFSAERTGGSVSTLTIQRTQQEDSAVYLCASSSIRVGGILAKNIQYFGAGTRLSVL.

The rearrangement joins TRBV10-3 to TRBJ2-3, with D unresolved. V was trimmed by 8 bases and J by 2 bases, leaving 14 bases between them. Per germline, CDR1 ENHRY and CDR2 SYGVKD. The CDR3 length is 14 residues. The chain's CDR3 is CAIGGVPATDTQYF. For the CDR3, the DNA is TGTGCCATCGGTGGGGTGCCGGCCACAGATACGCAGTATTTT.

The genes are TRBV29-1 and TRBJ1-3; possibly TRBD1 for D (5 bases). The V end lost 8 bases, the J end lost 0 bases, and 8 bases lay between the germline ends. This CDR3 comprises 12 residues. Germline V gene lookup returns CDR1 SQVTM and CDR2 ANQGSEA. As DNA, the CDR3 is TGCAGCATAGGACACTCTGGAAACACCATATATTTT. This gives the protein CSIGHSGNTIYF.

J is TRBJ2-7 and V is TRBV20-1, with 11 nucleotides matching TRBD1. V lost 5 bases, J lost 2 bases, and 5 bases stayed unmatched. CDR1 and CDR2 from the germline V gene are DFQATT and SNEGSKA (reference sequence). CDR3 size: 14 residues. CDR3 amino acids: CSAGRGQGAYEQYF. The CDR3 DNA is TGCAGTGCTGGACGGGGACAGGGGGCCTACGAGCAGTACTTC.

This clonotype was seen more than once but under ten times. The V and J genes are TRBV4-1 and TRBJ2-5; 9 bases map to TRBD1. V lost 2 bases to trimming and J lost 2 bases; unmatched junction nucleotides: 3. The CDR3 sequence is 15 residues long. Germline loops: CDR1 MGHRA, CDR2 YSYEKL. The CDR3 spells CASSQPGTGQETQYF. The CDR3, as DNA: TGCGCCAGCAGCCAACCCGGGACAGGGCAAGAGACCCAGTACTTC.

The rearrangement joins TRBV5-1 to TRBJ1-2; tentative D call: TRBD1 (5 bases). CDR1 and CDR2 from the germline V gene are SGHRS and YFSETQ. This CDR3 has 14 amino acids. V was clipped by 4 bases and J by 5 bases, with 15 bases between them. The CDR3 DNA sequence: TGCGCCAGCAGCCCCGGACAAAAGGGGTATGGCTACACCTTC. Amino acids: CASSPGQKGYGYTF.

This clonotype was seen repeatedly, ten times or more. The chain couples TRBV30 to TRBJ1-2; possible D gene TRBD1, 6 bases. The CDR3 is 13 residues long. The germline V and J ends were trimmed by 1 base and 2 bases, with 8 bases remaining between them. Germline CDR1 reads GTSNPN; CDR2 reads SVGIG (reference sequence). Here the CDR3 reads CAWSADRNYGYTF. The CDR3 DNA sequence: TGTGCCTGGAGTGCGGACAGAAACTATGGCTACACCTTC.

In this sample, this clonotype turned up a few times. For the CDR3, the DNA is TGCAGCGTTGAGGGACTTAACTATGGCTACACCTTC. Its protein is CSVEGLNYGYTF. The chain recombines TRBV29-1 with TRBJ1-2, with D possibly being TRBD1 (5 bases). Germline V CDR1 and CDR2: SQVTM, ANQGSEA. With 3 bases removed from V and 1 base from J, the gap between germline ends came to 6 bases. The CDR3 consists of 12 residues.

This clonotype was observed many times. The rearrangement links TRBV7-9 to TRBJ2-1; 9 positions match TRBD2. Germline V gene sequence: CDR1 SEHNR, CDR2 FQNEAQ (reference sequence). The CDR3 is 17 residues long. The V and J ends lost 5 bases and 1 base, in that order; junction bases with no gene match: 9. CDR3 sequence: CASSPNWRGGSYNEQFF. The CDR3 DNA sequence: TGTGCCAGCAGCCCCAACTGGCGGGGGGGTTCCTACAATGAGCAGTTCTTC.

J is TRBJ1-5 and V is TRBV4-1, with TRBD1 matching 9 bases. The CDR3 has 18 amino acids. Germline V gene data show CDR1 as MGHRA and CDR2 as YSYEKL. V was clipped by 3 bases and J by 0 bases; unmatched bases: 9. Here the CDR3 DNA reads TGCGCCAGCAGCCATCCGGGACAGGGCCCAAATAGCAATCAGCCCCAGCATTTT. Protein: CASSHPGQGPNSNQPQHF.

This clonotype occurred a few times. The rearrangement uses TRBV20-1 and TRBJ2-5; D remains ambiguous. Looked up from germline, CDR1 is DFQATT and CDR2 is SNEGSKA (reference sequence). The CDR3 is 15 residues long. V lost 2 bases and J lost 2, with 15 bases in between. The CDR3 region has the DNA TGCAGTGCTAGATCATCAGAGGCCGTACAAGAGACCCAGTACTTC. Translating it yields CSARSSEAVQETQYF.